The present entry profiles one TCR beta chain with its context. No antigen is known for it. Sequencing was performed with immunoSEQ multiplex PCR; in TCRdb, only in-frame clones are kept and a portion is missing. The table records some 51,000 clones, about 77% of them present only once. The data were obtained in a study of OX40 agonist ivuxolimab in advanced cancers. Whole-study context: The study gave patients intravenous ivuxolimab at 0.01 to 10 mg/kg every 2 weeks. Patients with prior anti-PD-1, anti-PD-L1 or anti-CTLA-4 therapy were eligible; roughly 41% had some. Aged about 20 to 85 with a mean of approximately 57 years, they were around 79% male.

Per germline, CDR1 LNHDA and CDR2 SQIVND (reference sequence). The V gene end was trimmed by 5 bases and the J gene end by 6 bases; junction bases not matched to a gene: 10. CDR3 length: 15 residues. Study-wide findings and caveats: On average, CD8+ T cells showed a greater number of expanded clones than CD4+.

The sample here was CD4+ or CD8+ T cells sorted from blood, taken in a trial of the OX40 agonist ivuxolimab. The rearrangement links TRBV19 to TRBJ2-3, with 8 bases that match TRBD1. The clonotype comes from an adult with an advanced solid tumor such as melanoma, head and neck, liver or kidney cancer. Here the CDR3 reads CASSLQGGLHDTQYF. The DNA of the CDR3 is TGTGCCAGTAGTTTACAGGGGGGACTCCATGATACGCAGTATTTT. Full variable domain (remainder filled in from reference TRBV19 and TRBJ2-3): DGGITQSPKYLFRKEGQNVTLSCEQNLNHDAMYWYRQDPGQGLRLIYYSQIVNDFQKGDIAEGYSVSREKKESFPLTVTSAQKNPTAFYLCASSLQGGLHDTQYFGPGTRLTVL.